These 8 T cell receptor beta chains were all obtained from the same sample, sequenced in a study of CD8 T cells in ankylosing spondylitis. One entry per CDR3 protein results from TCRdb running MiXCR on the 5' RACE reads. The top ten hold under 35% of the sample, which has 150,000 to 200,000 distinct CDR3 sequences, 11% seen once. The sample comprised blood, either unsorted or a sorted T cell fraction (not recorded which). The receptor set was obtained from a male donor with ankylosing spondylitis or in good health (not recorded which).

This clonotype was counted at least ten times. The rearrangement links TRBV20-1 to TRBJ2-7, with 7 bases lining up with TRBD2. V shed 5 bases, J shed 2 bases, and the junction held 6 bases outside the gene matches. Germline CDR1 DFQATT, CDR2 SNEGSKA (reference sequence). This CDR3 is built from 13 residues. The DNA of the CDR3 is TGCAGTGCTGGGGTGGGGGGGACCTACGAGCAGTACTTC. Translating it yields CSAGVGGTYEQYF.

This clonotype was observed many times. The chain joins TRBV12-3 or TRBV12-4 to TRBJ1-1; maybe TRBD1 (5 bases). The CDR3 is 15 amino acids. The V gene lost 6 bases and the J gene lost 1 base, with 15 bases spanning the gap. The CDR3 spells CASRASLGGNTEAFF. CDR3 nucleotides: TGTGCCAGCAGGGCCTCTCTGGGGGGGAACACTGAAGCTTTCTTT.

This CDR3 reads CASSFGPGIYEQYF. CDR3 sequence (DNA): TGTGCCAGCAGTTTTGGGCCGGGAATCTACGAGCAGTACTTC. The rearrangement links TRBV27 to TRBJ2-7; TRBD2 might be the D (5 bases). This CDR3 has 14 amino acids. Germline-derived CDR1 and CDR2 are MNHEY and SMNVEV (reference sequence). V was cut by 3 bases and J by 3 bases, with 12 bases left in between.

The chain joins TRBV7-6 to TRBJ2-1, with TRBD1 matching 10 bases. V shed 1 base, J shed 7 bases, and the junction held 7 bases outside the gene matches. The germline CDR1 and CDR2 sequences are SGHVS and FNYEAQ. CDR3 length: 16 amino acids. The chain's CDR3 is CASSLDRGQGRNEQFF. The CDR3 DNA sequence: TGTGCCAGCAGCTTAGACAGGGGACAGGGGAGAAATGAGCAGTTCTTC.

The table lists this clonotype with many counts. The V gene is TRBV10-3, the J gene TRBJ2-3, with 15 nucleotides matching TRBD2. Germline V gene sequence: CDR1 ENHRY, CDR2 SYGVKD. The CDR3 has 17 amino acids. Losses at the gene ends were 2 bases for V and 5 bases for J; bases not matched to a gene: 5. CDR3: CAISEPGLAGGKDTQYF. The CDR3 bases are TGTGCCATCAGTGAGCCCGGACTAGCGGGGGGGAAAGATACGCAGTATTTT.

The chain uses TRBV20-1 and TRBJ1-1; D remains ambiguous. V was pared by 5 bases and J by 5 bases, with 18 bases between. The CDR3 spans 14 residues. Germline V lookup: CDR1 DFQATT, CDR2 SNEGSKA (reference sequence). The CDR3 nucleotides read TGCAGTGCTTCTAGGCCGGGGTGGTTAACTGAAGCTTTCTTT. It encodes CSASRPGWLTEAFF.

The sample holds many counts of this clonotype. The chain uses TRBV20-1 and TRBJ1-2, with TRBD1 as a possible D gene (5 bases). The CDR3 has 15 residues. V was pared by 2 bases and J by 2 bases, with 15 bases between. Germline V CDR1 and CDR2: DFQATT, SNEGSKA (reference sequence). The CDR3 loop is CSARRRGVLNYGYTF. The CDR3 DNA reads TGCAGTGCTAGACGCAGAGGGGTTTTGAACTATGGCTACACCTTC.

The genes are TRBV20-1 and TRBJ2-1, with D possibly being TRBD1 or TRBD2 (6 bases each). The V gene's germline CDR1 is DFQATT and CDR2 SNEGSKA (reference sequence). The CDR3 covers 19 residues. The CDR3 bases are TGCAGGGGTAGAGCTCCGGGGGCGGCGGCGGGGAGCTCCTACAATGAGCAGTTCTTC. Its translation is CRGRAPGAAAGSSYNEQFF.